This TCR beta chain was identified during a study of human T cells and chemical hapten exposure (dated by TCRdb to 2020 to 2022). At the level of the whole study: Libraries were pooled for sequencing, and variation in per-sample TCR yields was attributed mainly to small differences in library volumes within the pool. In alopecia patients, the study followed how the peripheral blood TCR repertoire changed in vivo over primary and secondary sensitization to diphenylcyclopropenone (DPC), a hapten. From each blood RNA sample, both TCR alpha and TCR beta chains were sequenced.

Paper-wide results and their limitations: The number of TCRs above 1 in 1000 frequency did not change with DPC sensitization; there was no evidence of global repertoire structure alterations. After repeated subsampling, changes were observed in the strength of the expansion versus patch-test correlation and in the threshold at which the correlation became significant.

The time point label of this sample denotes: healthy volunteer bleed at 2 weeks. Total RNA was isolated from unfractionated whole blood collected in Tempus Blood RNA tubes. As TCR sequencing controls, roughly five healthy volunteers were used, with blood taken at day 0, 2 weeks and 6 weeks. The library was produced with RACE. Sequenced using a NextSeq 500. During library preparation, unique molecular identifiers were attached to individual cDNA molecules so that TCRs could be counted in a quantitative, reproducible way. As for how the authors treated the data: Samples had a median of about 96,000 TCRs, with a range from about 23,224 to 700,000. V, J and CDR3 annotation of the TCR reads was carried out using the Decombinator software suite. For PS versus PT1 abundance plots, all samples were subsampled to the same number of TCRs (28,000). TCRs were defined as expanded if absent before sensitization and observed at least eight times at the 2-week time point. The public reads were reanalyzed by TCRdb: fastp trimming at Q25, MiXCR alignment, in-frame beta chains only. Rows with a matching CDR3 protein are joined into one entry that keeps the most common DNA and genes. TCRdb's processing, not the study's, gives the V and J calls here. Counted in this sample were over 100,000 distinct CDR3 sequences; more than 7.5% of them appeared once. 1.5% to 2% of the sample belongs to the ten largest clones.

As to this clonotype: Its antigen has not been determined. No base quality values were provided; no much bigger clone lies one nucleotide off.

Specimen: whole blood. The sequence derives from a male donor in good health. Some clones in this sample may be carry-over from other donors' samples.

The CDR3: CASSGTGLNTGELFF. In nucleotides, the sequence is TGTGCCAGCAGCGGGACAGGACTGAACACCGGGGAGCTGTTTTTT. The rearranged chain carries TRBV12-3 or TRBV12-4 and TRBJ2-2, and 8 junctional nucleotides match TRBD1. Inclusive of the bounding cysteine and phenylalanine, the CDR3 is 15 residues long. Only CDR3 DNA is held: 45 bases, read in frame from base 1. V is cut back by 6 bases and J by 1 base, with 4 bases in the junction unmatched.